Listed here are 14 T cell receptor beta chains from one sample, sequenced in a study of PD-1 blockade in classical Hodgkin lymphoma (dated by TCRdb to 2020 to 2022). The protocol used for the library was the immunoSEQ multiplex PCR assay. Not all clones reach the TCRdb copy of this immuneACCESS table, which keeps in-frame sequences only. Checked studies attribute under half of the gap to unresolved V genes and leave the rest unexplained. The sample table records about 16,000 clones; roughly 81% of these occur just once. The ten largest clones represent 6.5% to 10% of the sample. The time point label, read with the paper, signifies: newly diagnosed, previously untreated cHL patient sample. Sequenced: peripheral blood mononuclear cells (PBMCs). These receptor sequences come from a human donor with classical Hodgkin lymphoma.

The chain uses TRBV2 and TRBJ1-2, with a tentative D call TRBD1 (5 bases). The germline CDR1 and CDR2 sequences are SNHLY and FYNNEI. This CDR3 comprises 13 residues. Trimming left V 4 bases short and J 4 bases short, with 10 bases between. The CDR3: CASSVRDVYGYTF. CDR3 bases: TGTGCCAGCAGTGTCCGGGACGTCTATGGCTACACCTTC. Variable domain in full (rest from reference TRBV2 and TRBJ1-2): EPEVTQTPSHQVTQMGQEVILRCVPISNHLYFYWYRQILGQKVEFLVSFYNNEISEKSEIFDDQFSVERPDGSNFTLKIRSTKLEDSAMYFCASSVRDVYGYTFGSGTRLTVV.

This rearrangement joins TRBV19 to TRBJ2-7, with a tentative D call TRBD1 (6 bases). The CDR3 extends over 12 amino acids. CDR1 is LNHDA and CDR2 is SQIVND in the germline V gene (reference sequence). With 5 bases removed from V and 3 bases from J, the gap between germline ends came to 8 bases. The CDR3 region is CASSQGGYEQYF. The CDR3 DNA follows: TGTGCCAGTAGTCAAGGGGGCTACGAGCAGTACTTC.

The rearrangement uses TRBV28 and TRBJ1-2, with D possibly TRBD1 on 6 matching bases. Germline V gives CDR1 MDHEN, CDR2 SYDVKM. The CDR3 is 13 residues long. Trimming left V 2 bases short and J 7 bases short, with 11 bases between. The CDR3 coding sequence is TGTGCCAGCAGTTTAAATGGGGGGGCTGGCTACACCTTC. Protein: CASSLNGGAGYTF.

J is TRBJ2-1 and V is TRBV9; maybe TRBD2 (6 bases). The CDR3 has 13 amino acids. The V end was cut by 2 bases, the J end by 10 bases, with 13 bases between. Germline V gene data show CDR1 as SGDLS and CDR2 as YYNGEE. CDR3 nucleotides: TGTGCCAGCAGCGTGTACGGGAGACTAGAGCAGTTCTTC. It is translated as CASSVYGRLEQFF. Full variable domain (missing parts from reference TRBV9 and TRBJ2-1): DSGVTQTPKHLITATGQRVTLRCSPRSGDLSVYWYQQSLDQGLQFLIQYYNGEERAKGNILERFSAQQFPDLHSELNLSSLELGDSALYFCASSVYGRLEQFFGPGTRLTVL.

The genes are TRBV6-5 and TRBJ2-1; D perhaps matches TRBD2 (6 bases). This CDR3 is 16 amino acids long. The V end was cut by 0 bases, the J end by 0 bases, with 9 bases between. Germline loops: CDR1 MNHEY, CDR2 SVGAGI. The CDR3 DNA follows: TGTGCCAGCAGTTACTCGATCGGGAGCTCCTACAATGAGCAGTTCTTC. This encodes CASSYSIGSSYNEQFF.

The chain combines TRBV9 with TRBJ2-1; 7 bases align to TRBD1. Trimming at V came to 0 bases and at J to 2 bases, leaving 5 bases not matched to a gene. Germline V gene sequence: CDR1 SGDLS, CDR2 YYNGEE. The CDR3 spans 16 residues. CDR3 region: CASSVATGRAYNEQFF. CDR3 in DNA: TGTGCCAGCAGCGTAGCGACAGGGCGCGCCTACAATGAGCAGTTCTTC.

This chain connects TRBV6-5 to TRBJ1-1, with D uncertain. The CDR3 covers 15 residues. Germline V CDR1 and CDR2: MNHEY, SVGAGI. V was shortened by 0 bases and J by 7 bases, with 15 bases between the two germline ends. The CDR3 loop reads CASSYSMETAHEAFF. DNA of the CDR3: TGTGCCAGCAGTTACTCGATGGAAACCGCACATGAAGCTTTCTTT.

The chain employs TRBV28 and TRBJ1-4; no definite D call. The V gene lost 2 bases and the J gene lost 7 bases, with 8 bases spanning the gap. In germline, CDR1 is MDHEN, CDR2 SYDVKM. This CDR3 has 13 residues. The CDR3 nucleotides are TGTGCCAGCAGTTTACCCCCCGGTGAAAAACTGTTTTTT. The encoded protein is CASSLPPGEKLFF.

The rearrangement uses TRBV28 and TRBJ2-2; a possible D gene is TRBD2 (6 bases). The CDR3 loop spans 15 amino acids. Germline V gene data show CDR1 as MDHEN and CDR2 as SYDVKM. The V end lost 7 bases, the J end lost 5 bases, and 17 bases lay between the germline ends. CDR3 sequence: CASKTLATRTGELFF. The CDR3 DNA reads as TGTGCCAGCAAGACGCTAGCGACGAGGACCGGGGAGCTGTTTTTT. The complete variable domain, with remaining parts taken from reference TRBV28 and TRBJ2-2, reads DVKVTQSSRYLVKRTGEKVFLECVQDMDHENMFWYRQDPGLGLRLIYFSYDVKMKEKGDIPEGYSVSREKKERFSLILESASTNQTSMYLCASKTLATRTGELFFGEGSRLTVL.

The V and J genes are TRBV28 and TRBJ1-2, with D tentatively TRBD1 (5 bases). The CDR3 loop spans 15 amino acids. V gave up 2 bases and J gave up 6 bases, with 16 bases separating them. From germline, CDR1 is MDHEN and CDR2 SYDVKM. CDR3 amino acids: CASSLEGREWDGYTF. As DNA, the CDR3 is TGTGCCAGCAGTTTAGAGGGCAGGGAATGGGATGGCTACACCTTC.

The rearrangement joins TRBV11-2 to TRBJ1-1, with D hard to call. Trimming cost V 4 bases and J 1 base, with 13 bases left between them. The CDR3 covers 15 residues. Germline assignment: CDR1 SGHAT and CDR2 FQNNGV. The CDR3 nucleotides are TGTGCCAGCAGCTCCGGGGTAGTGGGGAACACTGAAGCTTTCTTT. Protein sequence: CASSSGVVGNTEAFF.

This clone appeared once. The rearrangement links TRBV7-7 to TRBJ2-3, with D unclear. The length of the CDR3 is 14 residues. Germline CDR1 and CDR2: SSHAT and FNYEAQ (reference sequence). Trimming removed 0 bases from V and 3 bases from J, with 7 bases in between. Written as DNA, the CDR3 is TGTGCCAGCAGCTTAGCGGTGGGGACAGATACGCAGTATTTT. Protein sequence: CASSLAVGTDTQYF.

The CDR3: CASSFGDGAKNIQYF. In DNA, the CDR3 is TGTGCCAGCAGTTTTGGGGACGGGGCCAAAAACATTCAGTACTTC. This chain connects TRBV27 to TRBJ2-4; TRBD1 or TRBD2 may be the D gene (5 bases each). The CDR3 consists of 15 residues. Germline values: CDR1 MNHEY, CDR2 SMNVEV (reference sequence). V was pared by 3 bases and J by 1 base, with 10 bases between.

The table lists this clone with a few counts. The chain links TRBV4-1 to TRBJ1-5, with D unresolved. Deletions cut 3 bases from V and 5 bases from J, with 14 bases between. The CDR3 has 15 amino acids. Per germline, CDR1 MGHRA and CDR2 YSYEKL. CDR3 region: CASSQFEREHQPQHF. The DNA for the CDR3 is TGCGCCAGCAGCCAGTTCGAGAGGGAGCATCAGCCCCAGCATTTT.